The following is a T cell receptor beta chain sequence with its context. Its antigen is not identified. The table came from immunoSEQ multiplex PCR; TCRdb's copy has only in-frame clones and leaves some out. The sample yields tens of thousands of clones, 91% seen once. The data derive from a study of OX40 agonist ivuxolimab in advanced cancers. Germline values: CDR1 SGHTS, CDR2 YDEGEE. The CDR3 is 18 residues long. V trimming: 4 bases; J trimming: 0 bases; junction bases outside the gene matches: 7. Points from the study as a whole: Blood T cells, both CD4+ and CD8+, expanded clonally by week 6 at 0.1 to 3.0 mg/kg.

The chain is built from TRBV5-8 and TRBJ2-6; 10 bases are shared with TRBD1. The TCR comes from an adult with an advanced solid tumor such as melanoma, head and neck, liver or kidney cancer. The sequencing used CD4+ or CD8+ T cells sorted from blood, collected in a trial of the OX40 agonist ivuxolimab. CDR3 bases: TGTGCCAGCAGCCCTGGGACAGGGGTTAGCTCTGGGGCCAACGTCCTGACTTTC. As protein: CASSPGTGVSSGANVLTF.